The source of this T cell receptor beta chain is a study of shared clonotypes between healthy human individuals. On the study more broadly: There were three CD4 naive, three CD4 memory, two CD8 naive and one CD8 memory plates per donor. Study results and caveats: Around 5.3% of naive CD4 clonotypes were shared across a few donors.

Every immunoSEQ plate was one replicate of a subset's evenly spread DNA. It was around 190 ng DNA, 28,000 or so T cell genomes, that sorted-subset replicate PCRs used. Generated by immunoSEQ multiplex PCR, the TCRdb table keeps only in-frame clones and is missing some. The table includes millions of clones, 90% to 95% detected once. About this clone: Its specificity is unknown.

Per germline, CDR1 MGHDK and CDR2 SYGVNS. V lost 2 bases and J lost 0, with 11 bases in between. The CDR3 totals 16 residues. The chain uses TRBV25-1 and TRBJ1-5; D not certain. This TCR derives from a man between 18 and 29 years old in good health. Sequenced material: naive CD4+ T cells sorted from blood. Specified subset: CD45RA+ positively selected. Written as DNA, the CDR3 is TGTGCCAGCAGTGAAGGACGCCTTGATAGCAATCAGCCCCAGCATTTT. This codes for CASSEGRLDSNQPQHF.